This T cell receptor (beta chain) was found in a study of tumor and adjacent non-tumor tissue in lung cancer. Study conclusions and caveats: Tumor repertoires had a smaller top 100 clone share than normal lung. Tumor tissue had significantly higher TCR diversity than normal lung.

TCRbeta libraries were built with three rounds of nested PCR, modified from ARM-PCR. TCRdb reprocessed the multiplex PCR reads with MiXCR, giving one entry per CDR3 protein. The data contain over 110,000 distinct CDR3 sequences, about 71% of them singletons. Trimming left V 4 bases short and J 1 base short, with 8 bases between. Germline V CDR1 and CDR2: SGHNT, YYREEE (reference sequence). There are 13 residues in the CDR3. RNA was extracted from bulk tissue without any cell sorting. For this clonotype: The antigen remains unidentified.

The receptor was derived from a man aged 60 to 75 with small cell lung cancer. The sample was lung tumor tissue. This rearrangement joins TRBV5-4 to TRBJ2-5, with D unresolved. The CDR3 coding sequence is TGTGCCAGCAGCCCCCTAGGCCAAGAGACCCAGTACTTC. This translates into CASSPLGQETQYF.